This T cell receptor (beta chain) was profiled in a study of cytomegalovirus exposure and HLA in healthy donors. As concerns this clone: Its antigen is unidentified.

Between the trimmed V and J ends, which lost 1 base and 2 bases, there was a span of 6 bases. Looked up from germline, CDR1 is SEHNR and CDR2 is FQNEAQ (reference sequence). The length of the CDR3 is 14 residues. Study-wide findings and caveats: Researchers catalogued 164 TCR beta chains as cytomegalovirus-associated. The tendency of first-cohort TCR clusters to co-occur in the 120 or so validation repertoires was the finding of a later analysis.

Sequenced by immunoSEQ multiplex PCR; TCRdb stores in-frame clones only, minus some. The sample holds 45,000 to 70,000 clones, approximately 95% seen once. The V and J genes are TRBV7-9 and TRBJ2-1; tentative D call: TRBD1 (6 bases). This TCR was recovered from a young woman in good health and CMV-seronegative. Material for sequencing was PBMCs. The DNA of the CDR3 is TGTGCCAGCAGCTTAGGGACAGCCTACAATGAGCAGTTCTTC. Encoded protein: CASSLGTAYNEQFF.